These 16 T cell receptor beta chains originate from one sample sequenced in a study of blood T cell repertoires in COVID-19. The repertoire was sequenced with immunoSEQ multiplex PCR; TCRdb's copy has only in-frame clones and lacks some. The sample yields roughly 190,000 clones, more than 60% seen once. Input material: peripheral blood. These receptors originate from a woman aged 50 to 60 with acute or convalescent COVID-19.

This clone was detected a few times. This chain links TRBV2 with TRBJ1-6; the match to TRBD1 covers 7 bases. CDR1 is SNHLY, CDR2 FYNNEI, per germline. V lost 8 bases, J lost 5 bases, and 6 bases stayed unmatched. This CDR3 spans 14 amino acids. The CDR3 here is CASYRGNDNSPLHF. The CDR3 region has the DNA TGTGCCAGCTACAGGGGAAACGATAATTCACCCCTCCACTTT. Together with reference TRBV2 and TRBJ1-6, the CDR3 gives the full variable domain: EPEVTQTPSHQVTQMGQEVILRCVPISNHLYFYWYRQILGQKVEFLVSFYNNEISEKSEIFDDQFSVERPDGSNFTLKIRSTKLEDSAMYFCASYRGNDNSPLHFGNGTRLTVT.

The V call is TRBV4-1, the J call TRBJ2-7; 10 bases are a match to TRBD2. CDR3 length equals 15 residues. The junction had 4 bases not matched to a gene; V was cut back by 2 bases and J by 3 bases. Germline-derived CDR1 and CDR2 are MGHRA and YSYEKL. The DNA for the CDR3 is TGCGCCAGCAGCCAAACTAGCGGGGCTTTCTACGAGCAGTACTTC. It translates to CASSQTSGAFYEQYF.

J is TRBJ2-4 and V is TRBV19, with D possibly being TRBD1 (6 bases). V shed 5 bases and J shed 10 bases, with 15 bases lying between them. The germline CDR1 and CDR2 sequences are LNHDA and SQIVND (reference sequence). The CDR3 is 13 amino acids. In DNA form, the CDR3 reads TGTGCCAGTAGTTTAACCGAGAGGGGGATTCAGTACTTC. It codes for CASSLTERGIQYF.

The CDR3 region has the DNA TGTGCCAGCAGTTATGAGGGAGGGCCGGCCAATGAGCAGTTCTTC. It encodes CASSYEGGPANEQFF. This sequence joins TRBV6-5 and TRBJ2-1; 7 positions agree with TRBD2. V lost 3 bases, J lost 6 bases, and 8 bases stayed unmatched. The length of the CDR3 is 15 residues. Germline values: CDR1 MNHEY, CDR2 SVGAGI.

This rearrangement joins TRBV28 to TRBJ1-3; D gene ambiguous. The CDR3 is 19 residues long. V dropped 0 bases and J dropped 4 bases, with 22 bases sitting between them. Germline CDR1 is MDHEN and CDR2 is SYDVKM. CDR3: CASSLWRAVLLSVGNTIYF. Here the CDR3 DNA reads TGTGCCAGCAGTTTATGGCGGGCAGTTTTACTCTCTGTCGGAAACACCATATATTTT.

The DNA for the CDR3 is TGTGCCTGGAGTGTAGTGATGTCCCGACAGGGCGAGACCCAGTACTTC. Translated: CAWSVVMSRQGETQYF. The J gene is TRBJ2-5, the V gene TRBV30, with 7 bases fitting TRBD1. This CDR3 comprises 16 residues. Trimming took 0 bases from V and 5 from J; bases not matched to a gene: 12. CDR1 is GTSNPN, CDR2 SVGIG, per germline (reference sequence).

The rearrangement links TRBV2 to TRBJ1-1; 9 nucleotides align to TRBD1. J was trimmed by 4 bases and V by 5 bases; bases with no gene match: 5. The CDR3 spans 14 residues. CDR1 SNHLY and CDR2 FYNNEI come from the germline V gene. The CDR3 coding sequence is TGTGCCAGCAGTATGGGGACAGGGACCACTGAAGCTTTCTTT. Amino acid sequence: CASSMGTGTTEAFF. The full variable domain, in which reference TRBV2 and TRBJ1-1 provide the parts outside the CDR3, is EPEVTQTPSHQVTQMGQEVILRCVPISNHLYFYWYRQILGQKVEFLVSFYNNEISEKSEIFDDQFSVERPDGSNFTLKIRSTKLEDSAMYFCASSMGTGTTEAFFGQGTRLTVV.

The rearrangement joins TRBV18 to TRBJ2-1, with D perhaps matching TRBD1 (5 bases). The CDR3 runs to 16 residues. V was cut by 2 bases and J by 4 bases, with 15 bases left in between. The V gene's germline CDR1 is KGHSH and CDR2 LQKENI. CDR3 coding DNA: TGTGCCAGCTCACCAAAGAGAACAGGTCAATACAATGAGCAGTTCTTC. Amino acid sequence: CASSPKRTGQYNEQFF.

The rearrangement joins TRBV6-6 to TRBJ1-6; 10 nucleotides match TRBD1. CDR3 size: 14 residues. J was trimmed by 10 bases and V by 6 bases; bases with no gene match: 6. CDR1 is MNHNY and CDR2 is SVGAGI in the germline V gene (reference sequence). The CDR3 DNA reads TGTGCCAGCAGCCCGGACAGGGGGAGCTCACCCCTCCACTTT. Translating it yields CASSPDRGSSPLHF.

The chain combines TRBV28 with TRBJ1-1; D may be TRBD1 (5 bases). The CDR3 spans 15 residues. V lost 1 base to trimming and J lost 4 bases, with 13 bases between them. Germline lookup yields CDR1 MDHEN and CDR2 SYDVKM. The CDR3 sequence: CASSLLDMGGTEAFF. CDR3 sequence (DNA): TGTGCCAGCAGTTTATTGGACATGGGCGGCACTGAAGCTTTCTTT.

The V call is TRBV6-5, the J call TRBJ1-6; weak D call: TRBD1 (5 bases). V shed 8 bases and J shed 6 bases, with 11 bases lying between them. Germline-derived CDR1 and CDR2 are MNHEY and SVGAGI. The CDR3 has 13 residues. The CDR3 DNA follows: TGTGCCAGCGGGGCCGACTTTAATTCACCCCTCCACTTT. Amino acids: CASGADFNSPLHF.

For the CDR3, the DNA is TGCAGCGTTGTTAAGCTTACCGCCGGGACAGGGATAACCGGGGAGCTGTTTTTT. This translates into CSVVKLTAGTGITGELFF. V gene TRBV29-1 combines with J gene TRBJ2-2, with 9 bases identical to TRBD1. Germline V lookup: CDR1 SQVTM, CDR2 ANQGSEA. The V gene end was trimmed by 4 bases and the J gene end by 5 bases; junction bases not matched to a gene: 17. The CDR3 has 18 amino acids.

The genes are TRBV5-1 and TRBJ2-7; 10 bases match TRBD1. CDR3 size: 14 residues. Per germline, CDR1 SGHRS and CDR2 YFSETQ. Unmatched junction bases numbered 1, after V lost 0 bases and J lost 4 bases. The chain's CDR3 is CASSLGDRGYEQYF. In nucleotides, the CDR3 is TGCGCCAGCAGCTTGGGGGACAGGGGTTACGAGCAGTACTTC.

In its sample, this clone was seen a few times. The CDR3 DNA reads TGTGCCAGCAGCTTCCGGACTGGGTACGAGCAGTACTTC. This sequence encodes CASSFRTGYEQYF. The rearrangement joins TRBV7-8 to TRBJ2-7, with D possibly matching TRBD2 (5 bases). V lost 3 bases and J 4 bases, leaving 10 bases between the germline ends. CDR3 length: 13 amino acids. Germline CDR1 and CDR2: SGHVS and FQNEAQ.

The chain joins TRBV6-5 to TRBJ1-5; 7 bases map to TRBD1. The V gene's germline CDR1 is MNHEY and CDR2 SVGAGI. The CDR3 loop spans 15 amino acids. V trimming: 6 bases; J trimming: 5 bases; junction bases outside the gene matches: 10. The CDR3 DNA reads as TGTGCCAGCAGCCAGGGGGTTCCCAGTTATCAGCCCCAGCATTTT. This sequence encodes CASSQGVPSYQPQHF.

The CDR3 nucleotides are TGTGCCAGCAGCATCTTCGGGGGGCCCACAGATACGCAGTATTTT. Protein sequence: CASSIFGGPTDTQYF. This chain links TRBV7-2 with TRBJ2-3, with D perhaps TRBD2 (7 bases). This CDR3 is built from 15 residues. V lost 5 bases and J lost 2, with 14 bases in between. Germline V lookup: CDR1 SGHTA, CDR2 FQGNSA.